This T cell receptor (beta chain) was identified during a study of T cells in Graves' hyperthyroidism and ophthalmopathy. Whole-study results and caveats: The model made its ophthalmopathy prediction, and onset followed a median approximately 7 months later.

The CDR3 covers 16 residues. V shed 0 bases and J shed 0 bases, with 11 bases lying between them. CDR1 LNHNV and CDR2 YYDKDF come from the germline V gene (reference sequence). RNA transcripts yielded amplified TCR beta CDR3 regions. Using the HTBI primer set, a first-round RT-PCR was run on the TCR CDR3. Using its own MiXCR run on the multiplex PCR reads, TCRdb lists one record per CDR3 protein. Altogether 650,000 to 800,000 distinct CDR3 sequences are present, less than 45% being singletons, with the ten largest covering about 7.7%. Concerning this clonotype: Its antigen remains unidentified.

The source is an adult man with Graves' disease, either hyperthyroidism or ophthalmopathy (not recorded which). The source material was peripheral blood or thyroid tissue (not recorded which). The chain couples TRBV15 to TRBJ2-5; TRBD1 or TRBD2 may be the D gene (6 bases each). In DNA form, the CDR3 reads TGTGCCACCAGCAGAGAGACTAGGGGGAACCAAGAGACCCAGTACTTC. Protein sequence: CATSRETRGNQETQYF.